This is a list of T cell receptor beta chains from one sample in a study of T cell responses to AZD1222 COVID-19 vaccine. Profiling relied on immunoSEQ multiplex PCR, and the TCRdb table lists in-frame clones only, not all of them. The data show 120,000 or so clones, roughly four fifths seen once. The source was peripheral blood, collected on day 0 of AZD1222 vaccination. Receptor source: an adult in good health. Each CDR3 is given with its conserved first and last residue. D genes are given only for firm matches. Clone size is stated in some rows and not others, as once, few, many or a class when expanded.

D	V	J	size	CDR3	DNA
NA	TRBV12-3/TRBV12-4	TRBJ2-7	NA	CASPWGFYEQYF	TGTGCCAGCCCGTGGGGGTTCTACGAGCAGTACTTC
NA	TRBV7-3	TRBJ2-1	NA	CASSVKLGERQFF	TGTGCCAGCAGCGTAAAGCTGGGCGAGAGGCAGTTCTTC
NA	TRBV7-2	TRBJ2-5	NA	CASSKAFREETQYF	TGTGCCAGCAGTAAGGCGTTCCGTGAAGAGACCCAGTACTTC
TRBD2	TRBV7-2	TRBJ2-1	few	CASSIRRLADDEQFF	TGTGCCAGCAGCATCCGCCGACTAGCGGACGATGAGCAGTTCTTC
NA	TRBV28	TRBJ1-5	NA	CASTQPRGPQPQHF	TGTGCCAGCACCCAACCCCGGGGACCTCAGCCCCAGCATTTT
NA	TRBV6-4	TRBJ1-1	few	CASSVDGRTEAFF	TGTGCCAGCAGTGTCGACGGGCGCACTGAAGCTTTCTTT
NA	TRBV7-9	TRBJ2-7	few	CASSPGTPPYEQYF	TGTGCCAGCAGCCCAGGGACTCCCCCTTACGAGCAGTACTTC
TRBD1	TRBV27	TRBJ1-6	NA	CASSLNQGANSPLHF	TGTGCCAGCAGTTTAAATCAGGGGGCAAATTCACCCCTCCACTTT
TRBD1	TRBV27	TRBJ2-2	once	CASTPRQGITNTGELFF	TGTGCCAGCACTCCGAGACAGGGGATCACGAACACCGGGGAGCTGTTTTTT
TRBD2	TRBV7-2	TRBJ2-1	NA	CASSGAGGLARGEQFF	TGTGCCAGCAGCGGTGCCGGCGGACTAGCGAGAGGTGAGCAGTTCTTC
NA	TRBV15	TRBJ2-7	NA	CATSRAETYEQYF	TGTGCCACCAGCAGAGCGGAGACCTACGAGCAGTACTTC
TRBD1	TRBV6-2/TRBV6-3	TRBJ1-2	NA	CASSNHGTGANPRRDGYTF	TGTGCCAGCAGTAACCATGGGACAGGGGCGAACCCTCGGAGGGATGGCTACACCTTC
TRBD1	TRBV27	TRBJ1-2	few	CASSLGQGDYGYTF	TGTGCCAGCAGTCTAGGACAGGGCGACTATGGCTACACCTTC
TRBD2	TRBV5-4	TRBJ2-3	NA	CASSSSGDTQYF	TGTGCCAGCAGCTCTAGCGGAGATACGCAGTATTTT
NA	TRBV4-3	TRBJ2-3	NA	CASSQEGTSFGTDTQYF	TGCGCCAGCAGCCAAGAAGGAACTAGCTTCGGCACAGATACGCAGTATTTT
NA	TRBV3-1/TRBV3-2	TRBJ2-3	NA	CASSQDGTSTDTQYF	TGTGCCAGCAGCCAAGACGGTACTAGCACAGATACGCAGTATTTT
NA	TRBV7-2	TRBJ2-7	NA	CASSLRQVSSYEQYF	TGTGCCAGCAGCCTCCGACAGGTGAGCTCCTACGAGCAGTACTTC
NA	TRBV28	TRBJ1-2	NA	CASSSTGYDGYTF	TGTGCCAGCAGTTCAACAGGGTATGACGGCTACACCTTC
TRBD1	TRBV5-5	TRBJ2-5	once	CASSSTGGGLETQYF	TGTGCCAGCAGCTCCACAGGGGGCGGATTAGAGACCCAGTACTTC
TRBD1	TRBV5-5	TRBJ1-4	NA	CASSSGTGEKLFF	TGTGCCAGCAGCTCGGGGACAGGAGAAAAACTGTTTTTT
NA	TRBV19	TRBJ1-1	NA	CASSIDRDTEAFF	TGTGCCAGTAGTATAGACAGGGATACTGAAGCTTTCTTT
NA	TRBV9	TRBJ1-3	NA	CASSVAIADSGNTIYF	TGTGCCAGCAGCGTAGCTATCGCAGACTCTGGAAACACCATATATTTT
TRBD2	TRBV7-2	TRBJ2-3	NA	CASSVTGTTTTDTQYF	TGTGCCAGCAGCGTAACCGGGACTACCACCACAGATACGCAGTATTTT
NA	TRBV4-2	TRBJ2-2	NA	CASSLGPGTGELFF	TGTGCCAGCAGCTTGGGACCCGGGACCGGGGAGCTGTTTTTT
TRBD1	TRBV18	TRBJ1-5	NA	CASQGQKGNQPQHF	TGTGCCAGCCAGGGACAGAAGGGCAATCAGCCCCAGCATTTT
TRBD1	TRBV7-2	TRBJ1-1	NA	CASSGTAITEAFF	TGTGCCAGCAGCGGGACAGCAATCACTGAAGCTTTCTTT
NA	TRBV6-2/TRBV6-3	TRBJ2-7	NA	CASSYEGYEQYF	TGTGCCAGCAGTTACGAGGGGTACGAGCAGTACTTC
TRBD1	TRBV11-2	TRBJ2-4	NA	CASRTGQGARRTAKNIQYF	TGTGCCAGCAGAACGGGACAGGGGGCGCGGCGAACTGCCAAAAACATTCAGTACTTC
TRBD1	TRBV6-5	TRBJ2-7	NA	CASSRDRGLSNEQYF	TGTGCCAGCAGCCGGGACAGGGGGCTATCCAACGAGCAGTACTTC
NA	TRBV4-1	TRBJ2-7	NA	CASSQPVARDGSEQYF	TGCGCCAGCAGCCAACCGGTAGCCAGGGATGGCTCCGAGCAGTACTTC
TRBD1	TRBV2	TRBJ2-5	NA	CASRIQGARSETQYF	TGTGCCAGCAGAATCCAGGGGGCGCGGTCGGAGACCCAGTACTTC
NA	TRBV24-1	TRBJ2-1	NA	CATSRYNEQFF	TGTGCCACCAGCCGATACAATGAGCAGTTCTTC
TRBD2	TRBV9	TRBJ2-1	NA	CASSVTSGRYNEQFF	TGTGCCAGCAGCGTCACTAGCGGGAGATACAATGAGCAGTTCTTC
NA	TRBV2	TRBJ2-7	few	CASTIQGGEQYF	TGTGCCAGCACGATCCAGGGCGGCGAGCAGTACTTC
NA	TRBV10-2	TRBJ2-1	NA	CASTGPPAGEQFF	TGCGCCAGCACGGGACCGCCTGCCGGGGAGCAGTTCTTC
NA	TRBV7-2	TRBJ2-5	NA	CASLTSIQETQYF	TGTGCCAGCCTCACTAGTATCCAAGAGACCCAGTACTTC
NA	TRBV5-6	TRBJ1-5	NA	CASSWAGRNQPQHF	TGTGCCAGCAGCTGGGCGGGGCGCAATCAGCCCCAGCATTTT
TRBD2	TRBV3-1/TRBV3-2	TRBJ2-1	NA	CASSQDFGGGPSVF	TGTGCCAGCAGCCAAGACTTTGGCGGGGGGCCCTCAGTCTTC
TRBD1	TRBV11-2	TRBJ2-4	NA	CASSSQGALNKNIQYF	TGTGCCAGCAGCTCACAGGGGGCGCTCAACAAAAACATTCAGTACTTC
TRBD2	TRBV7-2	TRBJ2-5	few	CASSYARTSEETQYF	TGTGCCAGCAGCTATGCCCGGACTAGCGAGGAGACCCAGTACTTC
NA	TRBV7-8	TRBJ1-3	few	CASSPVSLSGNTIYF	TGTGCCAGCAGCCCCGTTAGCCTCTCTGGAAACACCATATATTTT
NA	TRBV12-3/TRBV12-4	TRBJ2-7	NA	CASSLLAEQYF	TGTGCCAGCAGTTTACTGGCCGAGCAGTACTTC
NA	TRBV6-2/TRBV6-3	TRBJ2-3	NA	CASSYDLQRMGTDTQYF	TGTGCCAGCAGTTACGACCTTCAGAGGATGGGGACAGATACGCAGTATTTT
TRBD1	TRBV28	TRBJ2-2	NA	CASSQRQGPGTGELFF	TGTGCCAGCAGTCAGCGACAGGGTCCGGGCACCGGGGAGCTGTTTTTT
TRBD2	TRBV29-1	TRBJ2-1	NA	CSVPGTSGVYNEQFF	TGCAGCGTCCCGGGGACTAGCGGGGTTTACAATGAGCAGTTCTTC